This TCR beta chain stems from a study of cytomegalovirus exposure and HLA in healthy donors. In the study overall: Findings of an earlier analysis included 90 million to 120 million unique TCR beta sequences from some 200 million T cells.

Primers included in the PCR were 60 Vbeta and 13 Jbeta primers. Produced via immunoSEQ multiplex PCR; TCRdb's table is partial and in-frame only. The repertoire holds 150,000 to 200,000 clones, with approximately 81% as singletons. About this clone: Antigen: not known.

Study findings and constraints: Several of the most significant clusters were apparently associated with common viral pathogens in a later analysis. As was reported, the classifier diagnosed cytomegalovirus status with high specificity and sensitivity. Immune exposure data for these donors was limited to CMV serostatus.

There are 13 residues in the CDR3. Germline loops: CDR1 SGHRS, CDR2 YFSETQ. V gave up 4 bases and J gave up 10 bases; unmatched junction bases: 6. Specimen: PBMCs. The rearrangement links TRBV5-1 to TRBJ2-3; 10 positions match TRBD1. The sequence derives from a woman between 18 and 29 years old in good health and CMV-seropositive. CDR3 bases: TGCGCCAGCAGCGCAACCGGGACAGGGGCGCAGTATTTT. It specifies CASSATGTGAQYF.